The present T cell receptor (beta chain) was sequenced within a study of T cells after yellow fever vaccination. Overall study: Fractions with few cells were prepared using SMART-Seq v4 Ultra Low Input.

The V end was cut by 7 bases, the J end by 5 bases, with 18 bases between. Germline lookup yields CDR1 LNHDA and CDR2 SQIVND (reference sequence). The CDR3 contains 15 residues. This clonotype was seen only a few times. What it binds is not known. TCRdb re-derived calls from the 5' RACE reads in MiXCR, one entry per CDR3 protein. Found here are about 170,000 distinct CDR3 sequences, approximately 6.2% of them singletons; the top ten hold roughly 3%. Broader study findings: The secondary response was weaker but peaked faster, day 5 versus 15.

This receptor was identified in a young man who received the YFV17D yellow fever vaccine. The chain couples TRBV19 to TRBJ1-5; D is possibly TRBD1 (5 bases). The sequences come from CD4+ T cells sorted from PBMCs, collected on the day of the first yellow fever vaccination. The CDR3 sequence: CASTLRMGPHQPQHF. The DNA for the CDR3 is TGTGCCAGTACCCTGAGGATGGGACCCCATCAGCCCCAGCATTTT.